These 21 T cell receptor beta chains came from one sample sequenced in a study of OX40 agonist ivuxolimab in advanced cancers. Method: immunoSEQ multiplex PCR; TCRdb's copy keeps in-frame clones and lacks some. The profile shows tens of thousands of clones, roughly 93% of them singletons. This sample comprised CD4+ or CD8+ T cells sorted from blood, obtained in a trial of the OX40 agonist ivuxolimab. These receptors all come from an adult with an advanced solid tumor such as melanoma, head and neck, liver or kidney cancer.

The V and J genes are TRBV7-3 and TRBJ2-7, with a tentative D call TRBD2 (5 bases). Trimming took off 1 base at V and 5 bases at J, with 12 bases between the two ends. Germline V lookup: CDR1 SGHTA, CDR2 FQGTGA. The CDR3 covers 14 residues. The CDR3 region is CASSLIGYGNEQYF. The CDR3 DNA reads as TGTGCCAGCAGCTTAATCGGGTACGGGAACGAGCAGTACTTC.

The chain is built from TRBV27 and TRBJ1-2, with 9 bases fitting TRBD1. V was clipped by 8 bases and J by 7 bases; unmatched bases: 14. This CDR3 has 15 amino acids. Germline V gene sequence: CDR1 MNHEY, CDR2 SMNVEV (reference sequence). CDR3 sequence: CASGLQGTGPFGYTF. CDR3 DNA sequence: TGTGCCAGCGGATTACAGGGGACAGGGCCTTTTGGCTACACCTTC.

The chain combines TRBV7-6 with TRBJ2-2; D may be TRBD2 (6 bases). In germline, CDR1 is SGHVS, CDR2 FNYEAQ. The CDR3 is 18 residues long. Between the trimmed V and J ends, which lost 4 bases and 6 bases, there was a span of 24 bases. The CDR3 loop is CASSSGDGLQLIPGELFF. CDR3 in DNA: TGTGCCAGCAGCTCGGGGGACGGACTCCAGTTAATACCCGGGGAGCTGTTTTTT.

The chain has TRBV27 and TRBJ1-5; D is uncertain. The germline gives CDR1 MNHEY, CDR2 SMNVEV (reference sequence). The germline V and J ends were trimmed by 6 bases and 5 bases, with 14 bases remaining between them. CDR3 length: 14 residues. In nucleotides, the CDR3 is TGTGCCAGCAGACCGACCGCCGCCTATCAGCCCCAGCATTTT. Its translation: CASRPTAAYQPQHF.

The V gene is TRBV29-1, the J gene TRBJ1-2, with D perhaps TRBD1 (5 bases). V was clipped by 3 bases and J by 3 bases, with 14 bases between them. Germline V gene data show CDR1 as SQVTM and CDR2 as ANQGSEA. The CDR3 runs to 14 residues. For the CDR3, the DNA is TGCAGCGTTGACCCCGGCAGAGGGGACTATGGCTACACCTTC. It encodes CSVDPGRGDYGYTF.

The rearrangement uses TRBV5-8 and TRBJ1-1; D uncertain. This CDR3 has 15 amino acids. V gave up 0 bases and J gave up 1 base, with 10 bases separating them. Germline V gene sequence: CDR1 SGHTS, CDR2 YDEGEE. This CDR3 reads CASSLVGGRNTEAFF. Written as DNA, the CDR3 is TGTGCCAGCAGCTTGGTCGGAGGGAGGAACACTGAAGCTTTCTTT.

This rearrangement joins TRBV27 to TRBJ2-7; D tentatively fits TRBD1 or TRBD2 (5 bases each). This CDR3 comprises 12 residues. Germline V CDR1 and CDR2: MNHEY, SMNVEV (reference sequence). The V and J ends lost 6 bases and 3 bases respectively, with 9 bases between them. For the CDR3, the DNA is TGTGCCAGCAGCGGGACGGGCTACGAGCAGTACTTC. As protein: CASSGTGYEQYF.

The CDR3 DNA follows: TGTGCCACCAGCAGGGGAAACAGGGGGTCTCACAATGAGCAGTTCTTC. Residues: CATSRGNRGSHNEQFF. The V call is TRBV15, the J call TRBJ2-1, with 8 bases matching TRBD1. Germline CDR1 and CDR2: LNHNV and YYDKDF (reference sequence). V trimming: 3 bases; J trimming: 5 bases; junction bases outside the gene matches: 9. CDR3 length: 16 amino acids.

This clone was recorded once. The chain carries TRBV11-2 and TRBJ2-1; 8 nucleotides match TRBD2. After removal of 2 bases from V and 5 bases from J, the junction contained 8 bases not matched to a gene. The length of the CDR3 is 16 residues. Germline assignment: CDR1 SGHAT and CDR2 FQNNGV. CDR3: CASSLSGGRNHNEQFF. CDR3 DNA: TGTGCCAGCAGCTTATCCGGCGGGAGGAACCACAATGAGCAGTTCTTC.

V and J are TRBV9 and TRBJ2-7; a weak D match, TRBD2 (6 bases). CDR1 SGDLS and CDR2 YYNGEE come from the germline V gene. CDR3 length: 14 amino acids. Trimming left V 4 bases short and J 6 bases short, with 17 bases between. CDR3 sequence (DNA): TGTGCCAGCAGCCCCCCTACCCCGGGGGTCGAGCAGTACTTC. Translated: CASSPPTPGVEQYF.

The CDR3 protein is CASSLPDGSSYNEQFF. In DNA, the CDR3 is TGTGCCAGCAGCTTACCCGACGGTAGCTCCTACAATGAGCAGTTCTTC. The chain links TRBV11-2 to TRBJ2-1; D uncertain. The germline gives CDR1 SGHAT, CDR2 FQNNGV. V dropped 2 bases and J dropped 0 bases, with 11 bases sitting between them. This CDR3 comprises 16 residues.

The chain carries TRBV19 and TRBJ1-1; TRBD1 agrees at 9 bases. Per the germline V gene, CDR1 is LNHDA and CDR2 is SQIVND (reference sequence). This CDR3 contains 17 residues. V gave up 7 bases and J gave up 0 bases; unmatched junction bases: 12. The chain's CDR3 is CASTYLDRGMVNTEAFF. As DNA, the CDR3 is TGTGCCAGTACCTATCTCGACAGGGGGATGGTGAACACTGAAGCTTTCTTT.

The rearrangement uses TRBV14 and TRBJ2-7, with 8 bases fitting TRBD2. Germline CDR1 reads SGHDN; CDR2 reads FVKESK. With 0 bases clipped from V and 0 bases from J, the junction kept 4 bases outside the gene matches. The CDR3 spans 16 residues. CDR3 DNA: TGTGCCAGCAGCCAAGATCCGGGGACTAGCTCCTACGAGCAGTACTTC. It is translated as CASSQDPGTSSYEQYF.

The chain combines TRBV28 with TRBJ2-3; the D call may be TRBD1 or TRBD2 (5 bases each). The CDR3 loop spans 15 amino acids. Trimming took 7 bases from V and 7 from J, leaving 21 bases between them. CDR1 is MDHEN, CDR2 SYDVKM, per germline. The CDR3 reads CASTSVWDDWHTQYF. The DNA for the CDR3 is TGTGCCAGCACCTCGGTATGGGACGATTGGCATACGCAGTATTTT.

This chain joins TRBV7-9 and TRBJ1-4; D remains ambiguous. V lost 2 bases and J lost 8, with 6 bases in between. This CDR3 has 12 residues. Germline CDR1 and CDR2: SEHNR and FQNEAQ (reference sequence). The CDR3 DNA sequence: TGTGCCAGCAGCTTACGACTCGAAAAACTGTTTTTT. The encoded protein is CASSLRLEKLFF. The variable domain in full, with the rest retrieved from reference TRBV7-9 and TRBJ1-4, is DTGVSQNPRHKITKRGQNVTFRCDPISEHNRLYWYRQTLGQGPEFLTYFQNEAQLEKSRLLSDRFSAERPKGSFSTLEIQRTEQGDSAMYLCASSLRLEKLFFGSGTQLSVL.

J is TRBJ2-1 and V is TRBV9; D is perhaps TRBD2 (6 bases). The CDR3 is 14 residues long. The germline V gene encodes CDR1 SGDLS and CDR2 YYNGEE. V gave up 1 base and J gave up 6 bases, with 11 bases separating them. The CDR3 protein is CASSVNLGGNEQFF. DNA for the CDR3: TGTGCCAGCAGCGTAAACCTCGGGGGCAATGAGCAGTTCTTC.

The chain employs TRBV9 and TRBJ2-1; 9 bases fit TRBD2. Germline CDR1 reads SGDLS; CDR2 reads YYNGEE. The CDR3 spans 15 residues. J gave up 9 bases and V 0 bases, and 7 bases lay outside the gene matches. CDR3 DNA sequence: TGTGCCAGCAGCGTAGTAGCGGGGGCGGGGAGTGAGCAGTTCTTC. It encodes CASSVVAGAGSEQFF.

This clone was seen only a few times. The chain couples TRBV7-6 to TRBJ1-1; D not resolved. Germline V CDR1 and CDR2: SGHVS, FNYEAQ. The CDR3 is 13 amino acids. V was clipped by 6 bases and J by 0 bases, with 8 bases between them. Written as DNA, the CDR3 is TGTGCCAGCAGACCGGGAATGAACACTGAAGCTTTCTTT. Protein: CASRPGMNTEAFF.

The V gene is TRBV27, the J gene TRBJ2-7; 10 nucleotides match TRBD2. Looked up from germline, CDR1 is MNHEY and CDR2 is SMNVEV (reference sequence). J lost 7 bases, V lost 6 bases, and 15 bases had no gene match. The CDR3 runs to 16 residues. The CDR3 region has the DNA TGTGCCAGCAGACCCATGGCTAGCGGGAGCTCCGGGGAGCAGTACTTC. It encodes CASRPMASGSSGEQYF.

The chain carries TRBV7-8 and TRBJ1-1; D is unclear. Trimming took 5 bases from V and 5 from J, leaving 9 bases between them. The CDR3 contains 12 residues. The germline V gene encodes CDR1 SGHVS and CDR2 FQNEAQ. In DNA form, the CDR3 reads TGTGCCAGCAGCCTACAGTTGACTGAAGCTTTCTTT. Encoded protein: CASSLQLTEAFF.

V is TRBV11-1 and J is TRBJ1-1, with D maybe TRBD1 (5 bases). The CDR3 contains 17 residues. Germline lookup yields CDR1 SGHAT and CDR2 FQDESV (reference sequence). With 3 bases removed from V and 1 base from J, the gap between germline ends came to 18 bases. The CDR3 here is CASSFPGVVGENTEAFF. The CDR3 DNA reads TGTGCCAGCAGCTTCCCGGGAGTGGTAGGGGAGAACACTGAAGCTTTCTTT.